This T cell receptor (beta chain) was recovered during a study of T cells in Graves' hyperthyroidism and ophthalmopathy. This sample holds PBMCs from approximately 10 ml fresh peripheral blood. This clonotype was seen at least ten times. J was trimmed by 8 bases and V by 0 bases; bases with no gene match: 12. The CDR3 contains 16 residues. Germline CDR1 is SGHRS and CDR2 is YFSETQ. TCR beta CDR3 regions were amplified from RNA. The HTBI primer set was used in a first-round RT-PCR of the TCR CDR3. TCRdb independently ran MiXCR on the multiplex PCR reads; one entry per CDR3 protein. The sample has 450,000 to 600,000 distinct CDR3 sequences; about 20% are singletons.

Sequencing was carried out using blood. This clonotype was sampled from a man in his forties or fifties with Graves' ophthalmopathy. The chain recombines TRBV5-1 with TRBJ2-3; 7 nucleotides line up with TRBD2. In DNA form, the CDR3 reads TGCGCCAGCAGCTTGGATGGGACTACCTATTGGAGTACGCAGTATTTT. It specifies CASSLDGTTYWSTQYF.